What follows are 32 T cell receptor beta chains derived from one specimen sequenced in a study of blood T cell repertoires in COVID-19. Only in-frame clones appear in the TCRdb table, and some are missing; sequencing was by immunoSEQ multiplex PCR. This sample has 250,000 to 400,000 clones, with roughly 90% found just once. The sample comprised peripheral blood. The receptors originated from a woman aged 25 to 45 with COVID-19, enrolled during active disease.

The V call is TRBV7-9, the J call TRBJ2-5, with TRBD1 matching 7 bases. Losses at the gene ends were 4 bases for V and 4 bases for J; bases not matched to a gene: 9. The CDR3 is 15 residues long. The V gene's germline CDR1 is SEHNR and CDR2 FQNEAQ (reference sequence). CDR3 DNA sequence: TGTGCCAGCAGCTGGGGACAGTTGGATCGAGAGACCCAGTACTTC. This encodes CASSWGQLDRETQYF.

V and J are TRBV7-2 and TRBJ2-1; the match to TRBD2 covers 7 bases. V lost 6 bases and J lost 8; bases outside the gene matches: 4. The CDR3 is made up of 12 amino acids. In germline, CDR1 is SGHTA, CDR2 FQGNSA. CDR3 bases: TGTGCCAGCAGTTCGACTAGCCATGAGCAGTTCTTC. Translation gives CASSSTSHEQFF.

V usage is TRBV7-9 and J usage is TRBJ2-7; 8 bases are shared with TRBD1. Germline CDR1 reads SEHNR; CDR2 reads FQNEAQ (reference sequence). CDR3 length: 15 amino acids. The trim removed 5 bases at V and 0 bases at J, leaving 6 bases unmatched. Here the CDR3 DNA reads TGTGCCAGCAGCCCATGGGACAGGAGCTCCTACGAGCAGTACTTC. As protein: CASSPWDRSSYEQYF.

The chain is built from TRBV7-6 and TRBJ2-7; 7 bases map to TRBD1. The V and J ends lost 3 bases and 5 bases, in that order; junction bases with no gene match: 7. Germline V gene data show CDR1 as SGHVS and CDR2 as FNYEAQ. The CDR3 consists of 14 residues. CDR3 DNA sequence: TGTGCCAGCAGCTTTTCCACCACAGGGGACGAGCAGTACTTC. Residues: CASSFSTTGDEQYF.

There are many counts of this clone. The gene calls are TRBV5-1 and TRBJ1-2; D unclear. The CDR3 is 15 amino acids. In germline, CDR1 is SGHRS, CDR2 YFSETQ. The ends were cut back, 0 bases at V and 0 bases at J, with 9 bases in the middle. The CDR3 DNA reads as TGCGCCAGCAGCTTGGAAGTCCCGGCTAACTATGGCTACACCTTC. Its translation is CASSLEVPANYGYTF.

This chain connects TRBV30 to TRBJ2-1, with D perhaps matching TRBD2 (5 bases). The germline V gene encodes CDR1 GTSNPN and CDR2 SVGIG (reference sequence). The CDR3 contains 10 residues. V lost 0 bases to trimming and J lost 13 bases, with 7 bases between them. The CDR3 region is CAWSVREQFF. CDR3 in DNA: TGTGCCTGGAGTGTCCGGGAACAGTTCTTC.

This chain joins TRBV4-1 and TRBJ1-5; 8 bases are a match to TRBD1. This CDR3 comprises 17 residues. The V and J ends lost 0 bases and 0 bases, in that order; junction bases with no gene match: 4. Germline V CDR1 and CDR2: MGHRA, YSYEKL. CDR3 nucleotides: TGCGCCAGCAGCCAAGATCCCAGGGGGCATAGCAATCAGCCCCAGCATTTT. It specifies CASSQDPRGHSNQPQHF.

The chain has TRBV27 and TRBJ2-7, with 7 bases matching TRBD1. Germline CDR1 is MNHEY and CDR2 is SMNVEV (reference sequence). The CDR3 consists of 14 residues. Trimming cost V 6 bases and J 6 bases; bases outside gene matches: 11. The CDR3 loop is CASRKVDREGEQYF. The CDR3 DNA reads TGTGCCAGCAGAAAAGTTGACAGGGAAGGCGAGCAGTACTTC.

V is TRBV15 and J is TRBJ2-7; D perhaps matches TRBD2 (6 bases). The CDR3 has 13 residues. From germline, CDR1 is LNHNV and CDR2 YYDKDF (reference sequence). Deletions cut 1 base from V and 5 bases from J, with 9 bases between. CDR3 nucleotide sequence: TGTGCCACCAGCAGAGGACTAGTCCACGAGCAGTACTTC. Translation: CATSRGLVHEQYF.

Comment on this clone: Other DNA sequences in the sample encode the same CDR3. J is TRBJ2-2 and V is TRBV9; 11 bases align to TRBD2. The CDR3 covers 16 residues. The V and J ends lost 3 bases and 1 base, in that order; junction bases with no gene match: 2. Germline V gene lookup returns CDR1 SGDLS and CDR2 YYNGEE. The CDR3 reads CASSAGTSGNTGELFF. DNA for the CDR3: TGTGCCAGCAGCGCGGGGACTAGCGGGAACACCGGGGAGCTGTTTTTT.

The rearrangement links TRBV29-1 to TRBJ1-1; no clear D gene. The CDR3 extends over 13 amino acids. V lost 3 bases to trimming and J lost 1 base, with 9 bases between them. Germline loops: CDR1 SQVTM, CDR2 ANQGSEA. The chain's CDR3 is CSVDEGRNTEAFF. The CDR3 region has the DNA TGCAGCGTTGATGAAGGGAGGAACACTGAAGCTTTCTTT.

The chain employs TRBV4-2 and TRBJ2-7, with a tentative D call TRBD1 (5 bases). The germline CDR1 and CDR2 sequences are LGHNA and YNFKEQ. Trimming removed 8 bases at V and 4 bases at J, with 9 bases between. The CDR3 runs to 11 residues. CDR3 sequence (DNA): TGTGCCAGCGGGGCGGCATACGAGCAGTACTTC. Translation gives CASGAAYEQYF.

This clone was detected a few times. The chain is built from TRBV6-1 and TRBJ1-1; TRBD1 might be the D (5 bases). This CDR3 contains 14 residues. V was cut by 2 bases and J by 3 bases, with 10 bases left in between. CDR1 is MNHNS and CDR2 is SASEGT in the germline V gene. CDR3: CASSEWGEDTEAFF. The CDR3 DNA sequence: TGTGCCAGCAGTGAATGGGGGGAGGACACTGAAGCTTTCTTT.

This clone was observed once. The chain is built from TRBV30 and TRBJ2-5, with 11 nucleotides matching TRBD2. Per the germline V gene, CDR1 is GTSNPN and CDR2 is SVGIG (reference sequence). The CDR3 runs to 15 residues. With V trimmed by 2 bases and J by 4 bases, 6 bases remained unmatched. The CDR3 is CAWSLLAGVGETQYF. As DNA, the CDR3 is TGTGCCTGGAGTCTACTAGCGGGAGTGGGAGAGACCCAGTACTTC.

The V call is TRBV6-5, the J call TRBJ1-5, with D unresolved. The germline V gene encodes CDR1 MNHEY and CDR2 SVGAGI. V was pared by 6 bases and J by 5 bases, with 11 bases between. CDR3 size: 13 residues. The CDR3: CASRAGRYQPQHF. In nucleotides, the CDR3 is TGTGCCAGCAGGGCAGGAAGATATCAGCCCCAGCATTTT.

The chain joins TRBV19 to TRBJ2-7; 9 bases map to TRBD1. Germline values: CDR1 LNHDA, CDR2 SQIVND (reference sequence). CDR3 length: 14 residues. V lost 4 bases to trimming and J lost 3 bases; unmatched junction nucleotides: 4. CDR3 in DNA: TGTGCCAGTAGTACCACAGGGGGCGGCTACGAGCAGTACTTC. Translated, it gives CASSTTGGGYEQYF.

The genes are TRBV13 and TRBJ2-1; 12 bases map to TRBD2. CDR3 length: 18 amino acids. Germline V CDR1 and CDR2: PRHDT, FYEKMQ (reference sequence). V was clipped by 4 bases and J by 3 bases; unmatched bases: 10. CDR3 loop: CASSSAQGLAGFYNEQFF. In nucleotides, the CDR3 is TGTGCCAGCAGCTCAGCACAAGGACTAGCGGGATTCTACAATGAGCAGTTCTTC.

This clone has a handful of counts. Other DNA sequences in this specimen translate into the identical CDR3. V usage is TRBV6-2 or TRBV6-3 and J usage is TRBJ2-7; a possible D gene is TRBD2 (5 bases). Per the germline V gene, CDR1 is MNHEY and CDR2 is SVGEGT. Trimming left V 4 bases short and J 5 bases short, with 6 bases between. The CDR3 is 11 amino acids. CDR3 sequence reads: CASSSGDEQYF. The CDR3 coding sequence is TGTGCCAGCAGTTCCGGGGACGAGCAGTACTTC.

The chain is built from TRBV6-2 or TRBV6-3 and TRBJ1-5; no definite D call. The germline V gene encodes CDR1 MNHEY and CDR2 SVGEGT. The CDR3 contains 13 residues. V was shortened by 6 bases and J by 7 bases, with 13 bases between the two germline ends. CDR3: CASSLDRGQPQHF. CDR3 nucleotide sequence: TGTGCCAGCAGCCTTGACCGGGGACAGCCCCAGCATTTT.

J is TRBJ2-7 and V is TRBV5-1; 10 bases match TRBD2. Per germline, CDR1 SGHRS and CDR2 YFSETQ. The CDR3 extends over 15 amino acids. The ends lost 1 base at V and 7 bases at J; junction bases unmatched: 8. CDR3 loop: CASSLPSGGRGEQYF. DNA of the CDR3: TGCGCCAGCAGCTTGCCTAGCGGGGGACGGGGGGAGCAGTACTTC.

CDR3 amino acids: CASSLVGRDNEKLFF. The CDR3 DNA sequence: TGTGCCAGCAGCTTAGTGGGCAGGGATAATGAAAAACTGTTTTTT. V usage is TRBV7-6 and J usage is TRBJ1-4; the D gene is possibly TRBD1 (5 bases). CDR3 size: 15 residues. V was clipped by 1 base and J by 4 bases, with 10 bases between them. Germline assignment: CDR1 SGHVS and CDR2 FNYEAQ.

This clone came up once. This chain joins TRBV24-1 and TRBJ1-1, with D possibly being TRBD1 (5 bases). There are 11 residues in the CDR3. Germline CDR1 and CDR2: KGHDR and SFDVKD. Trimming took off 5 bases at V and 12 bases at J, with 12 bases between the two ends. The CDR3, as DNA: TGTGCCACCAGTGCGGCAGGGTTGACTTTCTTT. It is translated as CATSAAGLTFF.

This clone was seen a handful of times. This chain joins TRBV5-1 and TRBJ1-3; TRBD1 might be the D (6 bases). Trimming cost V 4 bases and J 2 bases, with 10 bases left between them. This CDR3 has 14 amino acids. Looked up from germline, CDR1 is SGHRS and CDR2 is YFSETQ. For the CDR3, the DNA is TGCGCCAGCAGCGATCACAGGGCTGGAAACACCATATATTTT. This encodes CASSDHRAGNTIYF.

The chain is built from TRBV5-1 and TRBJ2-1, with 15 bases matching TRBD2. The V gene end was trimmed by 6 bases and the J gene end by 7 bases; junction bases not matched to a gene: 2. CDR1 SGHRS and CDR2 YFSETQ come from the germline V gene. The CDR3 spans 14 residues. The CDR3 DNA sequence: TGCGCCAGCACGGGACTAGCGGGAGGTAATGAGCAGTTCTTC. Its protein product is CASTGLAGGNEQFF.

V and J are TRBV7-8 and TRBJ2-1; 11 bases are a match to TRBD2. This CDR3 spans 21 amino acids. Germline CDR1 reads SGHVS; CDR2 reads FQNEAQ. With 5 bases clipped from V and 6 bases from J, the junction kept 24 bases outside the gene matches. The chain's CDR3 is CASSLIPKTGQLAGARNEQFF. The CDR3 DNA sequence: TGTGCCAGCAGCCTCATCCCGAAGACAGGACAACTAGCGGGAGCACGCAATGAGCAGTTCTTC.

The CDR3 sequence is CASSRTVNNYGYTF. CDR3 coding DNA: TGTGCCAGCAGCCGGACAGTCAATAACTATGGCTACACCTTC. The chain links TRBV2 to TRBJ1-2, with D possibly matching TRBD1 (6 bases). Trimming removed 6 bases from V and 1 base from J, with 12 bases in between. The CDR3 length is 14 residues. Germline V gene sequence: CDR1 SNHLY, CDR2 FYNNEI.

The chain is built from TRBV10-3 and TRBJ2-7; 12 positions match TRBD2. After removal of 6 bases from V and 0 bases from J, the junction contained 6 bases not matched to a gene. The germline gives CDR1 ENHRY, CDR2 SYGVKD. The CDR3 totals 16 residues. CDR3 sequence: CAIRRTSGTISYEQYF. The CDR3 DNA sequence: TGTGCCATCAGGAGGACTAGCGGGACCATCTCCTACGAGCAGTACTTC.

The CDR3 loop reads CASSLYRGYQETQYF. The CDR3 nucleotides read TGTGCCAGCAGCTTGTACAGGGGGTACCAAGAGACCCAGTACTTC. The V call is TRBV5-4, the J call TRBJ2-5; 8 bases align to TRBD1. Germline values: CDR1 SGHNT, CDR2 YYREEE (reference sequence). Trimming took 1 base from V and 0 from J; bases not matched to a gene: 2. The CDR3 totals 15 residues. Drawing the rest from reference TRBV5-4 and TRBJ2-5, the complete variable domain is ETGVTQSPTHLIKTRGQQVTLRCSSQSGHNTVSWYQQALGQGPQFIFQYYREEENGRGNFPPRFSGLQFPNYSSELNVNALELDDSALYLCASSLYRGYQETQYFGPGTRLLVL.

This clone appeared a single time. The V gene is TRBV7-9, the J gene TRBJ1-5; 8 bases are shared with TRBD1. The trim removed 4 bases at V and 2 bases at J, leaving 10 bases unmatched. The CDR3 contains 17 residues. Germline CDR1 is SEHNR and CDR2 is FQNEAQ (reference sequence). The CDR3 spells CASSSLTGTGGNQPQHF. CDR3 nucleotides: TGTGCCAGCAGCTCCCTCACCGGGACAGGTGGCAATCAGCCCCAGCATTTT.

V is TRBV18 and J is TRBJ1-1; D ambiguous. CDR1 is KGHSH and CDR2 is LQKENI in the germline V gene. The length of the CDR3 is 13 residues. The V and J ends lost 3 bases and 0 bases respectively, with 5 bases between them. DNA for the CDR3: TGTGCCAGCTCACCGGCCCTGAACACTGAAGCTTTCTTT. It translates to CASSPALNTEAFF.

The genes are TRBV5-1 and TRBJ2-7; perhaps TRBD1 as D (5 bases). V was trimmed by 1 base and J by 3 bases, leaving 8 bases between them. The CDR3 has 13 amino acids. Germline-derived CDR1 and CDR2 are SGHRS and YFSETQ. The CDR3, as DNA: TGCGCCAGCAGCTTGTACCAGGGCTACGAGCAGTACTTC. Amino acid sequence: CASSLYQGYEQYF.

This clone was observed many times. V is TRBV18 and J is TRBJ2-5; a possible D gene is TRBD2 (5 bases). The V end was cut by 1 base, the J end by 4 bases, with 19 bases between. The CDR3 runs to 17 residues. Germline V CDR1 and CDR2: KGHSH, LQKENI. Here the CDR3 reads CASSPLGGQAQRETQYF. CDR3 DNA sequence: TGTGCCAGCTCACCACTCGGAGGTCAAGCACAACGAGAGACCCAGTACTTC.